This entry is about one TCR beta chain. Its antigen is as yet unknown. In the same sample, other DNA sequences code for this CDR3. The isolated RNA, all of it, was reverse transcribed, so expressed TCRB transcripts were what got sequenced. Generated by immunoSEQ multiplex PCR, the TCRdb table keeps only in-frame clones and is missing some. This table has about half a million clones, roughly 31% appearing once. The sample belongs to a study of beta chain features in type 1 diabetes. Turning to the study itself: Patients were similar to healthy donors in age and gender (as well as in cell yields).

Study-wide findings and caveats: TCRB CDR3s from Type 1 diabetes patients were moderately but significantly shorter in all four CD4+ subsets.

The V end was cut by 1 base, the J end by 10 bases, with 11 bases between. This CDR3 is built from 13 residues. Looked up from germline, CDR1 is SGHDN and CDR2 is FVKESK. The TCR was taken from a young man in good health. The chain has TRBV14 and TRBJ2-1; D is ambiguous. The sample comprised naive CD4+ T cells from blood. For the CDR3, the DNA is TGTGCCAGCAGCCAAGTCCGAGTAGGCGAGCAGTTCTTC. Protein: CASSQVRVGEQFF.